Listed below are T cell receptor beta chains from one sample, sequenced in a study of TIL therapy for anti-PD-1-resistant metastatic lung cancer. TCRdb's table, derived via immunoSEQ multiplex PCR, lists solely in-frame clones and lacks some. This repertoire shows approximately 97,000 clones, around three fifths found once; its top ten account for about a tenth. Sequencing was performed on tumor tissue, taken at baseline. All receptors derive from a person aged 25 to 85 with non-small cell lung cancer. Both conserved end residues are part of each CDR3. D genes are given only for firm matches. Not every row has a clone size; where given, it reads once, few, many or a size class.

v_gene	j_gene	d_gene	abundance	CDR3nt	CDR3aa
TRBV7-2	TRBJ2-7	.	.	TGTGCCAGCAGCATAGAACACCGGGAGCAGTACTTC	CASSIEHREQYF
TRBV28	TRBJ2-7	TRBD2	many	TGTGCCAGCAGCCACGGGACTAGCGGGAACTTAAGGGAGCAGTACTTC	CASSHGTSGNLREQYF
TRBV7-2	TRBJ2-7	.	few	TGTGCCAGCAGCTTAGGACTAAACTCCTACGAGCAGTACTTC	CASSLGLNSYEQYF
TRBV7-3	TRBJ1-1	.	.	TGTGCCAGCAGCTTAGTCGGGCAGACTGAAGCTTTCTTT	CASSLVGQTEAFF
TRBV6-5	TRBJ2-2	.	.	TGTGCCAGCAGTTTTAACAGAAAAGGTGGCGGGGAGCTGTTTTTT	CASSFNRKGGGELFF
TRBV6-2/TRBV6-3	TRBJ1-2	.	.	TGTGCCAGCAGTTATCTTACAGGGAACTATGGCTACACCTTC	CASSYLTGNYGYTF
TRBV7-9	TRBJ1-5	.	.	TGTGCCAGCAGCTTAAATGGAGTCAATCAGCCCCAGCATTTT	CASSLNGVNQPQHF
TRBV7-3	TRBJ2-3	.	.	TGTGCCAGCAGCCTTACGGACTTCCCAGATACGCAGTATTTT	CASSLTDFPDTQYF
TRBV7-8	TRBJ2-2	.	.	TGTGCCAGCAGCGTCGCACGGCCGATGATGAACACCGGGGAGCTGTTTTTT	CASSVARPMMNTGELFF
TRBV14	TRBJ1-4	.	.	TGTGCCAGCAGCCCCTTCACAGGGATCACTAATGAAAAACTGTTTTTT	CASSPFTGITNEKLFF
TRBV7-2	TRBJ1-3	.	.	TGTGCCTCCCAAACCAGCTCTGGAAACACCATATATTTT	CASQTSSGNTIYF
TRBV5-1	TRBJ1-3	TRBD1	few	TGCGCCAGCAAGCCCGGGACAGGGGGAAACACCATATATTTT	CASKPGTGGNTIYF
TRBV5-1	TRBJ1-4	.	.	TGCGCCAGCAGCGGGAACAGGGAAAATGAAAAACTGTTTTTT	CASSGNRENEKLFF
TRBV7-4	TRBJ1-3	.	.	TGTGCCAGCAGCTTTCCCTGCTCTGGAAACACCATATATTTT	CASSFPCSGNTIYF
TRBV27	TRBJ2-5	TRBD2	.	TGTGCCAGCAGACTGACTAGCGGGAGACAAGAGACCCAGTACTTC	CASRLTSGRQETQYF
TRBV18	TRBJ1-6	.	.	TGTGCCAGCTCACAGGGGCTCCTTAATAATTCACCCCTCCACTTT	CASSQGLLNNSPLHF
TRBV28	TRBJ1-6	TRBD1	.	TGTGCCAGCAGTTCCTCCTTCGGACAGGCAGCACCCCTCCACTTT	CASSSSFGQAAPLHF
TRBV10-3	TRBJ1-3	.	few	TGTGCCACCGCGGTAGGCGGCGTTGGAAACACCATATATTTT	CATAVGGVGNTIYF
TRBV28	TRBJ2-1	TRBD2	.	TGTGCCAGCAGTTCCAAGACTAGCGGGAGGGCCGGATCCTACAATGAGCAGTTCTTC	CASSSKTSGRAGSYNEQFF
TRBV9	TRBJ2-5	.	.	TGTGCCAGCAGCGAGGGACTCCTCCAGGGGGGTTGGGGAGAGACCCAGTACTTC	CASSEGLLQGGWGETQYF
TRBV2	TRBJ2-1	.	few	TGTGCCAGCAGTCGCGGGGCGGTACAATCATCCGAGCAGTTCTTC	CASSRGAVQSSEQFF
TRBV6-4	TRBJ1-1	.	.	TGTGCCAGCAGTGCGACAGGGAACACTGAAGCTTTCTTT	CASSATGNTEAFF
TRBV4-2	TRBJ2-3	.	.	TGTGCCAGCAGCCAAGACGGCGCGCCGAGCACAGATACGCAGTATTTT	CASSQDGAPSTDTQYF
TRBV7-9	TRBJ2-5	.	few	TGTGCCAGCAGCTCCCTTTGGGAGACCCAGTACTTC	CASSSLWETQYF
TRBV12-3/TRBV12-4	TRBJ2-2	.	.	TGTGCCACCAAGGGCGCGAACACCGGGGAGCTGTTTTTT	CATKGANTGELFF
TRBV5-4	TRBJ2-3	.	.	TGTGCCACTTCACAGCGGTACACAGATACGCAGTATTTT	CATSQRYTDTQYF
TRBV6-5	TRBJ2-1	TRBD1	.	TGTGCCAGCAGTTACTCAAGACAGGGGTACAATGAGCAGTTCTTC	CASSYSRQGYNEQFF
TRBV18	TRBJ2-1	TRBD2	.	TGTGCCAGCTCACCACTTCTAGCGGGAGGTAACAATGAGCAGTTCTTC	CASSPLLAGGNNEQFF
TRBV7-9	TRBJ1-4	.	.	TGTGCCAGCAGCGAGCTGGGGGCGGCTGAAAAACTGTTTTTT	CASSELGAAEKLFF
TRBV10-3	TRBJ1-3	TRBD1	many	TGTGCCATCAGCGAGAAGGGAGACAGGGCTGGAAACACCATATATTTT	CAISEKGDRAGNTIYF
TRBV30	TRBJ2-7	.	few	TGTGCCTGGAGTCTGCCGGGAGTGTCCTACGAGCAGTACTTC	CAWSLPGVSYEQYF
TRBV18	TRBJ2-1	.	once	TGTGCCAGCTCACCGACGCAAACCTCCTACAATGAGCAGTTCTTC	CASSPTQTSYNEQFF
TRBV19	TRBJ1-5	.	.	TGTGCCTCCTCCCCTGTATTGGGTCAGCCCCAGCATTTT	CASSPVLGQPQHF
TRBV30	TRBJ1-5	.	few	TGTGCCTGGAGCGGACAGCCTAGCAATCAGCCCCAGCATTTT	CAWSGQPSNQPQHF
TRBV6-2/TRBV6-3	TRBJ2-7	.	once	TGTGCCAGCAGCTCATCCGGGACACTCAAGTACGAGCAGTACTTC	CASSSSGTLKYEQYF
TRBV4-1	TRBJ2-1	TRBD1	.	TGCGCCAGCAGCCAAGATACTACCGGGACAGGGGTTGATGAGCAGTTCTTC	CASSQDTTGTGVDEQFF
TRBV28	TRBJ2-5	TRBD1	few	TGTGCCAGCAGTTTCAGTTATGAAGACAGGGGGTCCCAAGAGACCCAGTACTTC	CASSFSYEDRGSQETQYF
TRBV19	TRBJ2-3	.	.	TGTGCCAGTAGTCCCCGATCGTCACGCACAGATACGCAGTATTTT	CASSPRSSRTDTQYF
TRBV2	TRBJ1-1	TRBD1	.	TGTGCCAGCACTGACCAGGGACAGCTGAACACTGAAGCTTTCTTT	CASTDQGQLNTEAFF
TRBV7-3	TRBJ2-3	TRBD2	.	TGTGCCAGCAGCTTACTCGGGACTACCACAGATACGCAGTATTTT	CASSLLGTTTDTQYF